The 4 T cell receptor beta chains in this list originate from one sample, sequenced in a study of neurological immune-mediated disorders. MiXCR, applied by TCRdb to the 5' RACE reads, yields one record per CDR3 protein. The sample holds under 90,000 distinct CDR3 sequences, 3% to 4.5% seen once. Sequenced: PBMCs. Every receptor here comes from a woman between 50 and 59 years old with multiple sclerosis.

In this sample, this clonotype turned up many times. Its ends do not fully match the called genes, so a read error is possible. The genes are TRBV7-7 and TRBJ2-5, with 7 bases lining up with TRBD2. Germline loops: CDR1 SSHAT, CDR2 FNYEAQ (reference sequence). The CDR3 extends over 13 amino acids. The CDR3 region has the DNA TGTGCTAGCAGCCCGGGACTACGGGAGACCCAGTACTTC. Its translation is CASSPGLRETQYF.

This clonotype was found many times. CDR3 sequence: CSARGGRQGTYGYTF. CDR3 DNA sequence: TGCAGTGCTAGAGGCGGTAGACAGGGGACCTATGGCTACACCTTC. The V gene is TRBV20-1, the J gene TRBJ1-2; 8 bases align to TRBD1. Trimming at V came to 1 base and at J to 4 bases, leaving 8 bases not matched to a gene. The CDR3 length is 15 residues. Germline V gives CDR1 DFQATT, CDR2 SNEGSKA (reference sequence).

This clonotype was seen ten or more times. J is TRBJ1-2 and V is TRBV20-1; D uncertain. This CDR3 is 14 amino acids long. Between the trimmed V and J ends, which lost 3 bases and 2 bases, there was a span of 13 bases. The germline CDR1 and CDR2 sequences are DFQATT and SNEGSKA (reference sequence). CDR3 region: CSASPYGINYGYTF. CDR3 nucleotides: TGCAGTGCTAGCCCTTATGGGATAAACTATGGCTACACCTTC.

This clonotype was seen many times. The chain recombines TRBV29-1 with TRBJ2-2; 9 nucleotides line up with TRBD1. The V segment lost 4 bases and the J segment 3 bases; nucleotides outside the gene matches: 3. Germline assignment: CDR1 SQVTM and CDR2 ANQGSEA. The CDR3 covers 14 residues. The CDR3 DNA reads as TGCAGCGTTGGACAGGGGGGGTACACCGGGGAGCTGTTTTTT. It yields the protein CSVGQGGYTGELFF.